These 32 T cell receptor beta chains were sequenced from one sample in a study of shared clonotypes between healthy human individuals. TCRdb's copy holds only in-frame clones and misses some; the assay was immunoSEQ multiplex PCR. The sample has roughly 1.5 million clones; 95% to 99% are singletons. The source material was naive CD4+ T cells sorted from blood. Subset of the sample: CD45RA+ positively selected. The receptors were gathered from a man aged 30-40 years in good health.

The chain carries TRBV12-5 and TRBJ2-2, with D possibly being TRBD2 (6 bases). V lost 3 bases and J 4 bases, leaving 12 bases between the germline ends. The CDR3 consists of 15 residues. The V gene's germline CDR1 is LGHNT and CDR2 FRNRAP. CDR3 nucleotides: TGTGCTAGTGGTTTAGGAGGGCTTGGCACCGGGGAGCTGTTTTTT. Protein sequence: CASGLGGLGTGELFF. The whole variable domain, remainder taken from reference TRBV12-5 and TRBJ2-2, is DARVTQTPRHKVTEMGQEVTMRCQPILGHNTVFWYRQTMMQGLELLAYFRNRAPLDDSGMPKDRFSAEMPDATLATLKIQPSEPRDSAVYFCASGLGGLGTGELFFGEGSRLTVL.

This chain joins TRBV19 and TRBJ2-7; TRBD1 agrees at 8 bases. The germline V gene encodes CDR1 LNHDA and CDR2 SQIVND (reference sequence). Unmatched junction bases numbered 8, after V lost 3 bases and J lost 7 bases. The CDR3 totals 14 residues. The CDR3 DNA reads TGTGCCAGTAGTATGGACAGGGCTTCGGGGGAGCAGTACTTC. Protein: CASSMDRASGEQYF.

This CDR3 is CASSIAAGYHNEQFF. The CDR3, as DNA: TGTGCCAGTAGTATAGCTGCCGGTTACCACAATGAGCAGTTCTTC. The gene calls are TRBV19 and TRBJ2-1, with unresolved D. The CDR3 has 15 residues. V dropped 1 base and J dropped 5 bases, with 12 bases sitting between them. CDR1 and CDR2 (germline): LNHDA, SQIVND (reference sequence).

The chain's CDR3 is CASSLAGGKVSGNTIYF. The CDR3 DNA is TGCGCCAGCAGCTTGGCCGGGGGGAAGGTCTCTGGAAACACCATATATTTT. V gene TRBV5-1 combines with J gene TRBJ1-3, with D perhaps TRBD1 (5 bases). Per germline, CDR1 SGHRS and CDR2 YFSETQ. This CDR3 comprises 17 residues. V was trimmed by 0 bases and J by 0 bases, leaving 13 bases between them.

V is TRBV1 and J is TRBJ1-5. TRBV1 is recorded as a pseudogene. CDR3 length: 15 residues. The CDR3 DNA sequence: TGCACCAGCAGCGGGACGGACATCTCCAATCAGCCCCAGCATTTT. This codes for CTSSGTDISNQPQHF.

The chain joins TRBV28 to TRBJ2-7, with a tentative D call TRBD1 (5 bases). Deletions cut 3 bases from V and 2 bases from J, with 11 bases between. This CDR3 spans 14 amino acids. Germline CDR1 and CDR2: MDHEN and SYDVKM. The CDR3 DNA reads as TGTGCCAGCAGTTTGGTGACAGAGACCTACGAGCAGTACTTC. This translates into CASSLVTETYEQYF.

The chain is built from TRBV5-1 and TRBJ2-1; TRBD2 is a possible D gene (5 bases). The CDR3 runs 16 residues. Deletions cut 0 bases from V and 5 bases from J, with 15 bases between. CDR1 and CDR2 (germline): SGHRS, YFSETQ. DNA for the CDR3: TGCGCCAGCAGCTTGGGGGTAAGAACTAGAAACAATGAGCAGTTCTTC. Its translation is CASSLGVRTRNNEQFF. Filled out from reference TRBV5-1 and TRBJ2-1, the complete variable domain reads KAGVTQTPRYLIKTRGQQVTLSCSPISGHRSVSWYQQTPGQGLQFLFEYFSETQRNKGNFPGRFSGRQFSNSRSEMNVSTLELGDSALYLCASSLGVRTRNNEQFFGPGTRLTVL.

DNA of the CDR3: TGTGCCAGCACCCTTCAGACTAGCGGGAATTTATACGAGCAGTACTTC. Translating gives CASTLQTSGNLYEQYF. The chain carries TRBV28 and TRBJ2-7; TRBD2 agrees at 11 bases. The CDR3 has 16 residues. The germline CDR1 and CDR2 sequences are MDHEN and SYDVKM. The J segment lost 4 bases and the V segment lost 7 bases, leaving 12 bases of the junction unmatched.

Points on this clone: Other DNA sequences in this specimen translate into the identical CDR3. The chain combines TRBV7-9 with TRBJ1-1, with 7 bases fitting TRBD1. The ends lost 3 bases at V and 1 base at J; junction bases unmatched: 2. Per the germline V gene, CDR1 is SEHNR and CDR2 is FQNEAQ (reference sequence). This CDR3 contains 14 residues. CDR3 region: CASSFGQENTEAFF. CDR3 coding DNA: TGTGCCAGCAGCTTCGGACAGGAGAACACTGAAGCTTTCTTT.

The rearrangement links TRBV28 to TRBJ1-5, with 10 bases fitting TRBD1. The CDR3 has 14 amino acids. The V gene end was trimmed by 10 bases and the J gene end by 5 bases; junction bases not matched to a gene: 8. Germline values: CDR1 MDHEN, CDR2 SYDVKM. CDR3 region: CAMPDRGRDQPQHF. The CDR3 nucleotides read TGTGCCATGCCAGACAGGGGGCGCGATCAGCCCCAGCATTTT.

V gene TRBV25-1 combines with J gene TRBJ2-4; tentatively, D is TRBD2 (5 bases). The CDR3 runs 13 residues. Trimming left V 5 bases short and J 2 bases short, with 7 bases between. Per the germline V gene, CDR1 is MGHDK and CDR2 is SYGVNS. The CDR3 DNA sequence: TGTGCCAGCAGTCCGGGAACCAAAAACATTCAGTACTTC. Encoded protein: CASSPGTKNIQYF.

The CDR3 DNA reads as TGTGCCTGGAGTGTCCGGACAGGGGTCGGCTACACCTTC. Translating it yields CAWSVRTGVGYTF. The rearrangement joins TRBV30 to TRBJ1-2; 9 bases are shared with TRBD1. The CDR3 totals 13 residues. After removal of 0 bases from V and 8 bases from J, the junction contained 4 bases not matched to a gene. Germline lookup yields CDR1 GTSNPN and CDR2 SVGIG (reference sequence).

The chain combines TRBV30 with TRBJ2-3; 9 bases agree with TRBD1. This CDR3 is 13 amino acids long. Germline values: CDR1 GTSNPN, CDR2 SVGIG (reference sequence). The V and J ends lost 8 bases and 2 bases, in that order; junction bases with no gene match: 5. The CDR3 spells CAGGQGFTDTQYF. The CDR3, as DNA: TGTGCCGGAGGACAGGGGTTCACAGATACGCAGTATTTT.

DNA for the CDR3: TGTGCCAGCAGCTTAATGGGGGCCTCTGGGGCCAACGTCCTGACTTTC. Amino acid sequence: CASSLMGASGANVLTF. V is TRBV7-3 and J is TRBJ2-6; TRBD1 is a possible D gene (6 bases). V was shortened by 1 base and J by 0 bases, with 7 bases between the two germline ends. Germline-derived CDR1 and CDR2 are SGHTA and FQGTGA. The CDR3 totals 16 residues.

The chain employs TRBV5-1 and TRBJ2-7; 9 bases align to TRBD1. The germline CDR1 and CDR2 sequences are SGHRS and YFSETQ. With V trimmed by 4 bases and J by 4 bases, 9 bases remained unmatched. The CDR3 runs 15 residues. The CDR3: CASSALTGGRYEQYF. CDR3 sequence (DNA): TGCGCCAGCAGCGCCCTGACAGGGGGTCGGTACGAGCAGTACTTC.

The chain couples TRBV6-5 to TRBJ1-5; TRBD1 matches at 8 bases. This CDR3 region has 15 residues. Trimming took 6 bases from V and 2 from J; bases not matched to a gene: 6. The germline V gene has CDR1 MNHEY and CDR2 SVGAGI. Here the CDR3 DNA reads TGTGCCAGCAGACCCACAGGGGGGGGCAATCAGCCCCAGCATTTT. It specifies CASRPTGGGNQPQHF.

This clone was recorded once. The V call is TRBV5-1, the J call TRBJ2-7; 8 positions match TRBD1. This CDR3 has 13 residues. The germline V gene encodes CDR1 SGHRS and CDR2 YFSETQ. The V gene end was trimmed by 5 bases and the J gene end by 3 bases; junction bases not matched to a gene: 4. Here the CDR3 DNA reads TGCGCCAGCAGAAAGGACAGGGACTACGAGCAGTACTTC. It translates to CASRKDRDYEQYF.

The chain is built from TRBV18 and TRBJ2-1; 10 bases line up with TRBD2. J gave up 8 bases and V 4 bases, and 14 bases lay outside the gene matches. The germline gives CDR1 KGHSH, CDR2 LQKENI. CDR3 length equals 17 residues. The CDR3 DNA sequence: TGTGCCAGCTCACAACTGAGCGGGAGGGCCTACAGCGATGAGCAGTTCTTC. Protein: CASSQLSGRAYSDEQFF.

This CDR3 is CASSGPRASSNQPQHF. The CDR3 DNA reads TGTGCCAGCAGTGGACCCCGGGCTAGTAGCAATCAGCCCCAGCATTTT. The V and J genes are TRBV2 and TRBJ1-5; D is unclear. The CDR3 covers 16 residues. From germline, CDR1 is SNHLY and CDR2 FYNNEI. The V end lost 4 bases, the J end lost 0 bases, and 13 bases lay between the germline ends. The full variable domain, in which reference TRBV2 and TRBJ1-5 provide the parts outside the CDR3, is EPEVTQTPSHQVTQMGQEVILRCVPISNHLYFYWYRQILGQKVEFLVSFYNNEISEKSEIFDDQFSVERPDGSNFTLKIRSTKLEDSAMYFCASSGPRASSNQPQHFGDGTRLSIL.

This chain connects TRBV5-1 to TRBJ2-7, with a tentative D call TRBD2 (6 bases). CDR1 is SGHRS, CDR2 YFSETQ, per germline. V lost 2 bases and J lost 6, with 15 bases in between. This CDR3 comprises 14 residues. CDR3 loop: CASSFGTEGGEQYF. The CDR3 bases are TGCGCCAGCAGCTTCGGCACGGAGGGCGGCGAGCAGTACTTC.

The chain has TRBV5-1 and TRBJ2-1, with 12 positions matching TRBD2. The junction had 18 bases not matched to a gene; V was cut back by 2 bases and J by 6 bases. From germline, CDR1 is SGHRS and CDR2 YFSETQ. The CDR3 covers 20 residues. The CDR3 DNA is TGCGCCAGCAGCTTCTGGGGCCGAGGGTCGACTAGCGGGAGAAGCAATGAGCAGTTCTTC. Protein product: CASSFWGRGSTSGRSNEQFF.

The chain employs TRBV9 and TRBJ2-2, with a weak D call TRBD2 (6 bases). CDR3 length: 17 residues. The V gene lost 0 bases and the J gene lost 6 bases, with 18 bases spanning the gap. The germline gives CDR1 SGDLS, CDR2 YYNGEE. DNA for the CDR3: TGTGCCAGCAGCGTAGTAGGAGCGGGTATTGCCGCCGGGGAGCTGTTTTTT. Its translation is CASSVVGAGIAAGELFF.

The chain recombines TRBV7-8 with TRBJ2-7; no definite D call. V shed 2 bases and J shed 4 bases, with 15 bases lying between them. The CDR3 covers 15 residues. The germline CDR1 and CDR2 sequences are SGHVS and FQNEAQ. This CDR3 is CASSLYGSLSYEQYF. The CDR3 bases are TGTGCCAGCAGCTTATACGGCAGTCTTTCGTACGAGCAGTACTTC.

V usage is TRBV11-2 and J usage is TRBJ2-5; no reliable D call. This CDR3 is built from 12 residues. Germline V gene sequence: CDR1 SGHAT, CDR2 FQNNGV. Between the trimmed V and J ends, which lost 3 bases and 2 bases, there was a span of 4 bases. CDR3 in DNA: TGTGCCAGCAGCTTTTTTCAAGAGACCCAGTACTTC. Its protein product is CASSFFQETQYF.

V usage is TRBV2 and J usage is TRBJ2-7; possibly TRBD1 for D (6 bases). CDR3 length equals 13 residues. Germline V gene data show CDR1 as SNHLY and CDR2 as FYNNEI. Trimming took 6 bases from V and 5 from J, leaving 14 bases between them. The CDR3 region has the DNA TGTGCCAGCAGCCAAGACAGGCAAGACGAGCAGTACTTC. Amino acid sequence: CASSQDRQDEQYF.

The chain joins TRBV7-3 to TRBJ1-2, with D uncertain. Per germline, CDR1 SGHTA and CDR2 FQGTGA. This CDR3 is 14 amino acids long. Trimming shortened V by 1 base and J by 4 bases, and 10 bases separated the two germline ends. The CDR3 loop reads CASSLMAGTYGYTF. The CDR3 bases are TGTGCCAGCAGCTTAATGGCCGGAACCTATGGCTACACCTTC.

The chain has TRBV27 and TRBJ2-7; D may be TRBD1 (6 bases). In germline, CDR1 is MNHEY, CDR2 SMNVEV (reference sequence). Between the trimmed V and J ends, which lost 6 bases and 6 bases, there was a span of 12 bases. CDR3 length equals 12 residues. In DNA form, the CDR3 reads TGTGCCAGCAGAAAACAGGGCGGCGAGCAGTACTTC. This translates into CASRKQGGEQYF.

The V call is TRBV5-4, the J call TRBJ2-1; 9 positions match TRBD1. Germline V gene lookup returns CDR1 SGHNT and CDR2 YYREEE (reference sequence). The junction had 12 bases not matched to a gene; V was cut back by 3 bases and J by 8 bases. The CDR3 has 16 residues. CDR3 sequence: CASSSPDRGNTDEQFF. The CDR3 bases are TGTGCCAGCAGCTCTCCGGACAGGGGCAATACCGATGAGCAGTTCTTC.

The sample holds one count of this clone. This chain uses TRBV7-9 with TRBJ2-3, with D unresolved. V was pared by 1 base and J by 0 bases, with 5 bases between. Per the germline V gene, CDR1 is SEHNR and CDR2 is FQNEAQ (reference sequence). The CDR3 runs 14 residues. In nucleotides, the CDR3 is TGTGCCAGCAGCTTAGGTTGGAGCACAGATACGCAGTATTTT. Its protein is CASSLGWSTDTQYF.

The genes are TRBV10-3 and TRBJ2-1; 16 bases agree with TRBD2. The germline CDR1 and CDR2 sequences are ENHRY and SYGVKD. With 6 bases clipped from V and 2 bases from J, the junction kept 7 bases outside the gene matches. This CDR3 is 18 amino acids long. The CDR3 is CAIRGAGTSGRAYNEQFF. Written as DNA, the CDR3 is TGTGCCATCAGGGGAGCCGGGACTAGCGGGAGGGCCTACAATGAGCAGTTCTTC.

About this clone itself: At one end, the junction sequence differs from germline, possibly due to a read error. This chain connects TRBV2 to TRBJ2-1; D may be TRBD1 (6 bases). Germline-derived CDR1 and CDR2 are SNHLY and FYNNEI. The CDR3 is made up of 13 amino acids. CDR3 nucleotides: TGTGCCAGCAGAGACCGGGCAGGGGTCCCTACGATCTTC. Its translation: CASRDRAGVPTIF.

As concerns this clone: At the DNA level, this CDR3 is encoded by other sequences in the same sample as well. CDR3 loop: CASSSPTGYQPQHF. The CDR3 bases are TGTGCCAGCAGTTCCCCGACAGGATATCAGCCCCAGCATTTT. J is TRBJ1-5 and V is TRBV28; D perhaps matches TRBD1 (6 bases). With 4 bases removed from V and 5 bases from J, the gap between germline ends came to 12 bases. Germline V CDR1 and CDR2: MDHEN, SYDVKM. The CDR3 contains 14 residues.